These T cell receptor beta chains were read from a single sample in a study of blood T cell repertoires in COVID-19. Sequenced by immunoSEQ multiplex PCR; TCRdb stores in-frame clones only, minus some. Of 85,000 to 90,000 clones detected, 75% to 90% appear once; the ten largest clones hold 16%. Sequenced sample: peripheral blood. The receptor source for this set is a woman aged 80 or over with active or convalescent COVID-19. Both conserved end residues are part of each CDR3. The D gene is left open where the match is weak. Expanded clones are given a class, and other clones once, few, many or no size at all.

size: -
J: TRBJ1-2
D: -
length: 13
V: TRBV19
DNA: TGTGCCAGTAGTATAGATCCAGGCTATGGCTACACCTTC
CDR3: CASSIDPGYGYTF

size: few
J: TRBJ1-5
D: -
length: 13
V: TRBV12-3/TRBV12-4
DNA: TGTGCCAGCAGTTTGGACAGTCTTCAGCCCCAGCATTTT
CDR3: CASSLDSLQPQHF

size: -
J: TRBJ1-2
D: TRBD1
length: 16
V: TRBV27
DNA: TGTGCCAGCAGTTCCCTCCCGGGACAGGGCGTTAACGGCTACACCTTC
CDR3: CASSSLPGQGVNGYTF

size: -
J: TRBJ1-2
D: -
length: 15
V: TRBV4-2
DNA: TGTGCCAGCAGCCCAGGTCGGTGGGCAGCCTATGGCTATACCTTC
CDR3: CASSPGRWAAYGYTF

size: -
J: TRBJ1-5
D: -
length: 13
V: TRBV12-3/TRBV12-4
DNA: TGTGCCAGCAGTTTACATTCAGGGCAGCCCCAGCATTTT
CDR3: CASSLHSGQPQHF

size: -
J: TRBJ2-7
D: -
length: 13
V: TRBV19
DNA: TGTGCCAGTAGGCCAACAGGGACCGACGAGCAGTACTTC
CDR3: CASRPTGTDEQYF

size: -
J: TRBJ1-5
D: -
length: 14
V: TRBV19
DNA: TGTGCCAGTAGTATCGCAGGGTACTATCAGCCCCAGCATTTT
CDR3: CASSIAGYYQPQHF

size: -
J: TRBJ2-6
D: TRBD1
length: 17
V: TRBV19
DNA: TGTGCCAGTAGTACGATACAGGGGGAGGCTGGGGCCAACGTCCTGACTTTC
CDR3: CASSTIQGEAGANVLTF

size: -
J: TRBJ2-3
D: -
length: 15
V: TRBV7-3
DNA: TGTGCCAGCAGCTCTGGTACAGGGTTCACAGATACGCAGTATTTT
CDR3: CASSSGTGFTDTQYF

size: -
J: TRBJ1-1
D: -
length: 16
V: TRBV6-1
DNA: TGTGCCAGCAGTGGAGAGACAACTTCAATGAACACTGAAGCTTTCTTT
CDR3: CASSGETTSMNTEAFF

size: -
J: TRBJ2-5
D: -
length: 15
V: TRBV3-1/TRBV3-2
DNA: TGTGCCAGCAGCCAAGACCCGGGATCCCAAGAGACCCAGTACTTC
CDR3: CASSQDPGSQETQYF

size: -
J: TRBJ1-3
D: TRBD1
length: 18
V: TRBV3-1/TRBV3-2
DNA: TGTGCCAGCAGCCAAGTTTTGACAGGGCGAAACTCTGGAAACACCATATATTTT
CDR3: CASSQVLTGRNSGNTIYF

size: -
J: TRBJ2-1
D: TRBD2
length: 17
V: TRBV4-1
DNA: TGCGCCAGCAGCCGCCCGACTAGCGGGACAGAGATCAATGAGCAGTTCTTC
CDR3: CASSRPTSGTEINEQFF

size: -
J: TRBJ1-1
D: TRBD1
length: 14
V: TRBV6-5
DNA: TGTGCCAGCAGTTACGGATTTACAGGGGGTGAAGCTTTCTTT
CDR3: CASSYGFTGGEAFF

size: few
J: TRBJ2-7
D: -
length: 16
V: TRBV27
DNA: TGTGCCAGCAGTTTGACCACAGGGTACCCTTCCTACGAGCAGTACTTC
CDR3: CASSLTTGYPSYEQYF

size: once
J: TRBJ2-2
D: TRBD1
length: 18
V: TRBV18
DNA: TGTGCCAGCTCACCACGGGGGACAGGGAAGGCCAATACCGGGGAGCTGTTTTTT
CDR3: CASSPRGTGKANTGELFF

size: -
J: TRBJ2-3
D: TRBD1
length: 16
V: TRBV6-4
DNA: TGTGCCAGCAGTGACCATTCAGGGGGAAGCACAGATACGCAGTATTTT
CDR3: CASSDHSGGSTDTQYF

size: -
J: TRBJ2-7
D: TRBD2
length: 16
V: TRBV3-1/TRBV3-2
DNA: TGTGCCAGCAGCCACTGGAAGAGCGGGAGGTCCCACGAGCAGTACTTC
CDR3: CASSHWKSGRSHEQYF